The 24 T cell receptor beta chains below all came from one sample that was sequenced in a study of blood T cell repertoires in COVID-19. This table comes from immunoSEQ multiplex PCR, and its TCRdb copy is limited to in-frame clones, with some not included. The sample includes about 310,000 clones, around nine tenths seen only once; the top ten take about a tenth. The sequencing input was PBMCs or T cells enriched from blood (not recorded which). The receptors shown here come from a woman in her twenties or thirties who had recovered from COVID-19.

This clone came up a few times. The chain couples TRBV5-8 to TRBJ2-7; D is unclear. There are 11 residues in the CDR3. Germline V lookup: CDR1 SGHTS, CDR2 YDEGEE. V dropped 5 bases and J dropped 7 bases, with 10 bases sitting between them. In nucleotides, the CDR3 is TGTGCCAGCAGGCTTGCGGAAGAGCAGTACTTC. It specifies CASRLAEEQYF.

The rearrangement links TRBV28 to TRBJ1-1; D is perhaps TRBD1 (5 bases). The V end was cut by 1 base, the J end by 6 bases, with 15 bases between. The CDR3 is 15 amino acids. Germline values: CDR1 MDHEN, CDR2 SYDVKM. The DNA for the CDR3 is TGTGCCAGCAGTTTATCGTTGGGGGGTGTTCCTGAAGCTTTCTTT. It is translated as CASSLSLGGVPEAFF.

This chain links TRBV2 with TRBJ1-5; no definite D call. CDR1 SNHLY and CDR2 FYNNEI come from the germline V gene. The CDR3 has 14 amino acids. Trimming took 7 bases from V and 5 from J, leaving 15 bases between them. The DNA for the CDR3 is TGTGCCAGCATGTCGTACAGAGCCCATCAGCCCCAGCATTTT. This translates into CASMSYRAHQPQHF.

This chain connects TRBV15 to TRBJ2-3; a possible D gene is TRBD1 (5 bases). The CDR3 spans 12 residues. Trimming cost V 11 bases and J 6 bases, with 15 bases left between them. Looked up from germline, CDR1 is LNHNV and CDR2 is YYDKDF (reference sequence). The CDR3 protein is CAAGQGRDTQYF. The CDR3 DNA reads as TGTGCCGCTGGCCAGGGTAGGGATACGCAGTATTTT. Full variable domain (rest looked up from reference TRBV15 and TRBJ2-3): DAMVIQNPRYQVTQFGKPVTLSCSQTLNHNVMYWYQQKSSQAPKLLFHYYDKDFNNEADTPDNFQSRRPNTSFCFLDIRSPGLGDTAMYLCAAGQGRDTQYFGPGTRLTVL.

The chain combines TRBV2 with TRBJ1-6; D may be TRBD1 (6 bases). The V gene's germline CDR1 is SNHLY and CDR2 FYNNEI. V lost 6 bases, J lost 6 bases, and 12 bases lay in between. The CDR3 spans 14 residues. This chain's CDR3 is CASRVDSGNSPLHF. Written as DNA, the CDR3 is TGTGCCAGCAGGGTGGACAGTGGTAATTCACCCCTCCACTTT.

The CDR3 sequence is CASSESREGLTGELFF. DNA for the CDR3: TGTGCCAGCAGTGAGTCGCGGGAGGGTCTCACCGGGGAGCTGTTTTTT. The chain recombines TRBV6-4 with TRBJ2-2; 9 nucleotides line up with TRBD2. Germline values: CDR1 MRHNA, CDR2 SNTAGT. The CDR3 sequence is 16 residues long. The V and J ends lost 3 bases and 4 bases, in that order; junction bases with no gene match: 6.

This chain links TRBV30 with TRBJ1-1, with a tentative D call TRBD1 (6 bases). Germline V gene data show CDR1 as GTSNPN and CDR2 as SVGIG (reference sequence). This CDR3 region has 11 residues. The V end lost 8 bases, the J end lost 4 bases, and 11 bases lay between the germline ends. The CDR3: CAQTRGTEAFF. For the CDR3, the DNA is TGTGCCCAGACCAGGGGCACTGAAGCTTTCTTT.

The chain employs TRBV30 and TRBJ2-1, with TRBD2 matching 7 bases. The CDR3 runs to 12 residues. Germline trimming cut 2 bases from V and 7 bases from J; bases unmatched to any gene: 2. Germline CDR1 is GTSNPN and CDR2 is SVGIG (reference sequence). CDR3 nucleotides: TGTGCCTGGAGTCCGGGAGGTAATGAGCAGTTCTTC. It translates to CAWSPGGNEQFF.

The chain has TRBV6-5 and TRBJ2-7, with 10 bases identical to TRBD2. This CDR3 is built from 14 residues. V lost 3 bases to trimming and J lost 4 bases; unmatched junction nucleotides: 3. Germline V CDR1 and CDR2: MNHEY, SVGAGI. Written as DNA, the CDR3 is TGTGCCAGCAGTTATAGACTAGCGGGTTACGAGCAGTACTTC. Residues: CASSYRLAGYEQYF.

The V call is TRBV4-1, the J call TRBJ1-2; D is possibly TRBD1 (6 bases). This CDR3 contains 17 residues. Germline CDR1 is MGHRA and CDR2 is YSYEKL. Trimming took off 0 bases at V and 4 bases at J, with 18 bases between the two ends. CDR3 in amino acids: CASSQEKLVGTFYGYTF. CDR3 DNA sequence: TGCGCCAGCAGCCAAGAAAAACTGGTGGGGACATTCTATGGCTACACCTTC.

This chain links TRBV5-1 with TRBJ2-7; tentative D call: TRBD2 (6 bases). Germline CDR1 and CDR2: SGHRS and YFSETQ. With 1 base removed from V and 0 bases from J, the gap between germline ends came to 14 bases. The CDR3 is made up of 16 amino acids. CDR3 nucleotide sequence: TGCGCCAGCAGCTTGAGGAGCGGGCGGAACTCCTACGAGCAGTACTTC. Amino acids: CASSLRSGRNSYEQYF. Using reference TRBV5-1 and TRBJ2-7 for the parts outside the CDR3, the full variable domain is KAGVTQTPRYLIKTRGQQVTLSCSPISGHRSVSWYQQTPGQGLQFLFEYFSETQRNKGNFPGRFSGRQFSNSRSEMNVSTLELGDSALYLCASSLRSGRNSYEQYFGPGTRLTVT.

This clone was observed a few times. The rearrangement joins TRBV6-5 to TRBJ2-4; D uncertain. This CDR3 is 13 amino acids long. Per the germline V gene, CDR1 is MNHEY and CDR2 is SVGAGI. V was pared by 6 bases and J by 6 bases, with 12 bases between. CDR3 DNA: TGTGCCAGCAGAACTCAAGGCGGAAACATTCAGTACTTC. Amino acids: CASRTQGGNIQYF.

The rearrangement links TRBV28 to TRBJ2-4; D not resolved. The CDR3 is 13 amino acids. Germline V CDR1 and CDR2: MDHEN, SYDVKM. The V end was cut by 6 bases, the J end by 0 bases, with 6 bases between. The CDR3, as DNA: TGTGCCAGCAGCTATCCAGCCAAAAACATTCAGTACTTC. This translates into CASSYPAKNIQYF. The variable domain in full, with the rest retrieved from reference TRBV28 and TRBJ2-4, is DVKVTQSSRYLVKRTGEKVFLECVQDMDHENMFWYRQDPGLGLRLIYFSYDVKMKEKGDIPEGYSVSREKKERFSLILESASTNQTSMYLCASSYPAKNIQYFGAGTRLSVL.

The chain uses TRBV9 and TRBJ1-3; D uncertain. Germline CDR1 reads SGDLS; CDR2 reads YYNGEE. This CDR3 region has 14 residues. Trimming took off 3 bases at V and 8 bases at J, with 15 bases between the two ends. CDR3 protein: CASSARVGRDTIYF. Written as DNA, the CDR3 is TGTGCCAGCAGCGCCCGAGTAGGCCGGGACACCATATATTTT.

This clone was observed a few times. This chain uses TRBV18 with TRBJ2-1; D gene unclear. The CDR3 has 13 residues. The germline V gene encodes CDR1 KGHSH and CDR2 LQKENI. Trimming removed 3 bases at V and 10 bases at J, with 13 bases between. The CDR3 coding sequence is TGTGCCAGCTCACCCCCGGCACAGACAGAGCAGTTCTTC. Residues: CASSPPAQTEQFF.

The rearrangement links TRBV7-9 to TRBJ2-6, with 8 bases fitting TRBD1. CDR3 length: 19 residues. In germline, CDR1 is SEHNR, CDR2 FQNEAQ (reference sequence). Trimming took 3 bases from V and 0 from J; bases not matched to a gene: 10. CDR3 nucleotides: TGTGCCAGCAGCTTTATCCCGGGACAGGTGTTCTCTGGGGCCAACGTCCTGACTTTC. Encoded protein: CASSFIPGQVFSGANVLTF. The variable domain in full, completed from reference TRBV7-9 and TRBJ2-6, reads DTGVSQNPRHKITKRGQNVTFRCDPISEHNRLYWYRQTLGQGPEFLTYFQNEAQLEKSRLLSDRFSAERPKGSFSTLEIQRTEQGDSAMYLCASSFIPGQVFSGANVLTFGAGSRLTVL.

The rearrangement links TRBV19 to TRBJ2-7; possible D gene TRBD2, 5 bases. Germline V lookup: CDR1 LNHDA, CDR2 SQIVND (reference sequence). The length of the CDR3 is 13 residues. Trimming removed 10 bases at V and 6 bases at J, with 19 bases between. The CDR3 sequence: CATSPGLALEQYF. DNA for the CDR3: TGTGCCACCTCCCCCGGGCTAGCCCTCGAGCAGTACTTC.

CDR3: CASSIEGAGFSYEQYF. As DNA, the CDR3 is TGTGCCAGTAGTATAGAAGGAGCGGGATTCTCCTACGAGCAGTACTTC. The chain has TRBV19 and TRBJ2-7; 7 bases match TRBD2. There are 16 residues in the CDR3. The trim removed 0 bases at V and 0 bases at J, leaving 5 bases unmatched. Germline V lookup: CDR1 LNHDA, CDR2 SQIVND (reference sequence).

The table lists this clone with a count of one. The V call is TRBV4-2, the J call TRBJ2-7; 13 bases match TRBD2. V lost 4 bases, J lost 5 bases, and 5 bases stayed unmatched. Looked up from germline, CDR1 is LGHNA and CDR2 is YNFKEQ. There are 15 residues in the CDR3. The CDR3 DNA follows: TGTGCCAGCAGCCGCAGACTAGCGGGAGGCAACGAGCAGTACTTC. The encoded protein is CASSRRLAGGNEQYF.

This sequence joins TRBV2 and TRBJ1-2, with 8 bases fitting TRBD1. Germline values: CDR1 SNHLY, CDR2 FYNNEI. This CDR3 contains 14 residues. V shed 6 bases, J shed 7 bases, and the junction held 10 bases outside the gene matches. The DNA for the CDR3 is TGTGCCAGCAGCCTAAGGACAGGGTCCCGTGGCTACACCTTC. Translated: CASSLRTGSRGYTF.

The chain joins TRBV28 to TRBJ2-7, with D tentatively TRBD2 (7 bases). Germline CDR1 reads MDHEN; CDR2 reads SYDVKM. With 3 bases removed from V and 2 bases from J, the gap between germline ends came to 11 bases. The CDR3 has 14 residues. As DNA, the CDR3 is TGTGCCAGCAGTTTGTCGGGGGGCACCTACGAGCAGTACTTC. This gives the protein CASSLSGGTYEQYF.

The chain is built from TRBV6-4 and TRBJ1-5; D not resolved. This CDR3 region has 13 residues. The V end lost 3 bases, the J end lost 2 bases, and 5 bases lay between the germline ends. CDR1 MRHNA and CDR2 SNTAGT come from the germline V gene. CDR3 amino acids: CASSEQGNQPQHF. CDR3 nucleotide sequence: TGTGCCAGCAGTGAACAAGGCAATCAGCCCCAGCATTTT.

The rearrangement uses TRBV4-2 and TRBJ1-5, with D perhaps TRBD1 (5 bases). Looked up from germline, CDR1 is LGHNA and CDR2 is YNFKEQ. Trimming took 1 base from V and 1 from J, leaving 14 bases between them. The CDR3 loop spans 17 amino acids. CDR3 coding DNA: TGTGCCAGCAGCCAAGCCTGGGGGGACGGGAGCAATCAGCCCCAGCATTTT. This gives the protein CASSQAWGDGSNQPQHF.

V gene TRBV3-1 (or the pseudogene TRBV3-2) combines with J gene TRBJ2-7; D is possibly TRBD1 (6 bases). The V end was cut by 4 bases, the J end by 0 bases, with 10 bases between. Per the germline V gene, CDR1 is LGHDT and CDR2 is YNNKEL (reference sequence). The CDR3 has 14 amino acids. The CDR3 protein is CASSRETGSYEQYF. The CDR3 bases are TGTGCCAGCAGCCGAGAGACAGGCTCCTACGAGCAGTACTTC.